A selection of T cell receptor beta chains follows, all from one sample in a study of cytomegalovirus exposure and HLA in healthy donors. The assay was immunoSEQ multiplex PCR, and TCRdb's table has in-frame clones only and misses some. The sample shows more than 95,000 clones, roughly 90% of them seen only once. What was sequenced was PBMCs. These receptors were obtained from a woman aged 18-29 years in good health and CMV-seronegative. Each CDR3 is given with its conserved first and last residue. D genes are given only for firm matches. Size values are once, few and many counts, or a class for expanded clones, and some rows have none.

TRBJ2-3,TRBV5-8,TRBD1,NA,CASSEDRGTDTQYF,TGTGCCAGCAGCGAAGACAGGGGGACGGATACGCAGTATTTT
TRBJ1-2,TRBV27,NA,NA,CASSLSLYYGYTF,TGTGCCAGCAGTTTGAGCCTCTACTATGGCTACACCTTC
TRBJ1-1,TRBV19,NA,NA,CASSITVNTEAFF,TGTGCCAGTAGTATTACAGTGAACACTGAAGCTTTCTTT
TRBJ1-4,TRBV5-1,NA,NA,CASSLEDRKKLFF,TGCGCCAGCAGCTTAGAGGACAGAAAAAAACTGTTTTTT
TRBJ2-2,TRBV11-3,NA,NA,CASSPGLLNTGELFF,TGTGCCAGCAGCCCCGGACTACTGAACACCGGGGAGCTGTTTTTT
TRBJ2-5,TRBV6-5,NA,NA,CASSYSIYGRETQYF,TGTGCCAGCAGTTACTCGATATATGGGCGAGAGACCCAGTACTTC
TRBJ1-3,TRBV7-9,NA,NA,CASSPMGSSGNTIYF,TGTGCCAGCAGCCCGATGGGGAGCTCTGGAAACACCATATATTTT
TRBJ1-1,TRBV28,NA,NA,CASRVVRDTEAFF,TGTGCCAGCAGAGTGGTCCGGGACACTGAAGCTTTCTTT
TRBJ1-6,TRBV19,TRBD1,NA,CASSPARQGAYNSPLHF,TGTGCCAGTAGTCCCGCGCGACAGGGAGCCTATAATTCACCCCTCCACTTT
TRBJ1-6,TRBV6-1,NA,NA,CASSDNFRAWGPNSPPHF,TGTGCCAGCAGTGACAATTTCAGGGCCTGGGGGCCTAATTCACCCCCCCACTTT
TRBJ1-3,TRBV19,TRBD1,NA,CASKGNGQGEGNTIYF,TGTGCCAGCAAAGGAAATGGGCAGGGGGAAGGAAACACCATATATTTT
TRBJ2-7,TRBV27,TRBD1,NA,CASGRDRATYEQYF,TGTGCCAGCGGTCGGGACAGGGCTACCTACGAGCAGTACTTC
TRBJ1-1,TRBV14,NA,NA,CASSPPGQNTEAFF,TGTGCCAGCAGCCCACCGGGACAGAACACTGAAGCTTTCTTT
TRBJ1-5,TRBV7-8,NA,NA,CASSLALAGLSGQPQHF,TGTGCCAGCAGCTTAGCGTTAGCAGGGCTGTCGGGTCAGCCCCAGCATTTT
TRBJ2-5,TRBV28,NA,NA,CASSAMRGGAETQYF,TGTGCCAGCAGTGCTATGAGAGGGGGGGCCGAGACCCAGTACTTC
TRBJ1-2,TRBV29-1,NA,many,CSVGLEDGYTF,TGCAGCGTTGGACTCGAGGATGGCTACACCTTC
TRBJ2-2,TRBV6-1,NA,once,CASSLTRVTGELFF,TGTGCCAGCAGTTTGACCAGGGTGACCGGGGAGCTGTTTTTT
TRBJ2-2,TRBV2,NA,NA,CASSARGGGELFF,TGTGCCAGCAGTGCCAGAGGGGGCGGGGAGCTGTTTTTT
TRBJ2-2,TRBV5-4,NA,NA,CASSEDYTGELFF,TGTGCCAGCAGCGAGGACTACACCGGGGAGCTGTTTTTT
TRBJ2-6,TRBV2,NA,NA,CASRRAGSLSGANVLTF,TGTGCCAGCAGAAGAGCAGGTTCCCTCTCTGGGGCCAACGTCCTGACTTTC
TRBJ2-1,TRBV27,TRBD2,NA,CATTGTSGGFEQFF,TGTGCCACTACTGGGACTAGCGGGGGGTTTGAGCAGTTCTTC
TRBJ2-2,TRBV5-1,NA,NA,CASSPDAGATGELFF,TGCGCCAGCAGCCCGGACGCGGGGGCCACCGGGGAGCTGTTTTTT
TRBJ1-2,TRBV7-2,NA,NA,CASSLDRDNYGYTF,TGTGCCAGCAGCTTAGACAGGGACAACTATGGCTACACCTTC
TRBJ2-1,TRBV5-1,TRBD2,NA,CASSILAGTPNEQFF,TGCGCCAGCAGCATACTAGCGGGGACGCCCAATGAGCAGTTCTTC
TRBJ1-5,TRBV6-5,NA,once,CASSRDWNQPQHF,TGTGCCAGCAGCCGGGACTGGAATCAGCCCCAGCATTTT
TRBJ2-1,TRBV6-1,NA,NA,CASSDWAGRPHEQFF,TGTGCCAGCAGCGACTGGGCGGGACGTCCCCATGAGCAGTTCTTC
TRBJ2-5,TRBV7-3,NA,NA,CASSPWAGETQYF,TGTGCCAGCAGCCCCTGGGCTGGGGAGACCCAGTACTTC
TRBJ2-7,TRBV2,NA,NA,CASKRRSDYEQYF,TGTGCCAGCAAGCGTCGATCCGACTACGAGCAGTACTTC
TRBJ2-3,TRBV9,NA,NA,CASSAQPGASTDTQYF,TGTGCCAGCAGCGCCCAACCGGGAGCCAGCACAGATACGCAGTATTTT
TRBJ2-2,TRBV2,NA,NA,CASSVFSFSGELFF,TGTGCCAGCAGTGTATTTAGTTTTTCTGGGGAGCTGTTTTTT
TRBJ2-1,TRBV7-8,NA,NA,CASRPPGLPNEQFF,TGTGCCAGCAGGCCACCGGGACTGCCGAATGAGCAGTTCTTC
TRBJ1-1,TRBV2,NA,NA,CASSEEGWTEAFF,TGTGCCAGCAGTGAGGAGGGATGGACTGAAGCTTTCTTT
TRBJ2-1,TRBV4-1,TRBD2,NA,CASSQGRDFYNEQFF,TGCGCCAGCAGCCAGGGGAGGGACTTCTACAATGAGCAGTTCTTC
TRBJ2-3,TRBV28,NA,NA,CASSQITDTQYF,TGTGCCAGCAGCCAGATAACAGATACGCAGTATTTT
TRBJ1-2,TRBV30,NA,NA,CAWTLGGYGYTF,TGTGCCTGGACACTAGGGGGTTATGGCTACACCTTC
TRBJ2-7,TRBV11-2,TRBD2,NA,CASSLTSGGLDEQYF,TGTGCCAGCAGCTTAACTAGCGGGGGGTTGGACGAGCAGTACTTC
TRBJ2-1,TRBV5-1,NA,NA,CASSLLALRNNEQFF,TGCGCCAGCAGCCTTCTAGCCCTACGTAACAATGAGCAGTTCTTC
TRBJ2-1,TRBV10-1,NA,NA,CASSDQYNEQFF,TGCGCCAGCAGTGACCAGTACAATGAGCAGTTCTTC
TRBJ1-2,TRBV28,NA,NA,CASSLYEIGEDGYTF,TGTGCCAGCAGTTTATACGAGATTGGGGAGGATGGCTACACCTTC
TRBJ1-2,TRBV27,NA,few,CASSLASNYGYTF,TGTGCCAGCAGTTTAGCCAGTAACTATGGCTACACCTTC
TRBJ1-1,TRBV5-8,TRBD1,NA,CASSLERGRGAFF,TGTGCCAGCAGCTTGGAAAGGGGGCGTGGAGCTTTCTTT
TRBJ1-3,TRBV5-4,NA,NA,CASSLGGTAFSGNTIYF,TGTGCCAGCAGCTTGGGTGGCACCGCCTTCTCTGGAAACACCATATATTTT
TRBJ2-7,TRBV6-4,NA,once,CASSVTNPGEQYF,TGTGCCAGCAGTGTTACCAACCCGGGCGAGCAGTACTTC
TRBJ2-7,TRBV7-9,NA,NA,CASSFPGTSSSYEQYF,TGTGCCAGCAGCTTTCCCGGGACATCGAGCTCCTACGAGCAGTACTTC
TRBJ1-2,TRBV19,TRBD1,NA,CASSIMLAGGYGYTF,TGTGCCAGTAGTATCATGTTGGCAGGGGGCTATGGCTACACCTTC
TRBJ2-3,TRBV4-2,TRBD1,NA,CASSQVARQGGSTDTQYF,TGTGCCAGCAGCCAAGTAGCTCGACAGGGGGGAAGCACAGATACGCAGTATTTT
TRBJ1-1,TRBV6-5,NA,NA,CASSGRTEAFF,TGTGCCAGCTCTGGGCGAACTGAAGCTTTCTTT
TRBJ2-3,TRBV4-2,NA,NA,CASSQLRGEGSDTQYF,TGTGCCAGCAGCCAGCTAAGGGGGGAGGGCTCAGATACGCAGTATTTT
TRBJ1-4,TRBV5-1,TRBD1,NA,CASSLRGGPTTNEKLFF,TGCGCCAGCAGCTTAAGAGGGGGCCCGACAACTAATGAAAAACTGTTTTTT
TRBJ2-5,TRBV5-4,TRBD2,NA,CASSLARSSGPETQYF,TGTGCCAGCAGCTTGGCCCGGTCTAGCGGTCCGGAGACCCAGTACTTC
TRBJ2-3,TRBV9,NA,NA,CASSVGLGGTDTQYF,TGTGCCAGCAGCGTCGGACTAGGGGGAACAGATACGCAGTATTTT
TRBJ1-2,TRBV15,NA,NA,CATSSPGYGYTF,TGTGCCACCAGCAGTCCAGGGTATGGCTACACCTTC
TRBJ1-2,TRBV2,TRBD1,NA,CASLQPWDRENYGYTF,TGTGCCAGCCTTCAGCCGTGGGACAGGGAGAACTATGGCTACACCTTC
TRBJ1-4,TRBV18,NA,once,CASSPGQGEKLFF,TGTGCCAGCTCACCGGGCCAAGGTGAAAAACTGTTTTTT
TRBJ2-7,TRBV7-2,TRBD2,NA,CASSIGLAGSEQYF,TGTGCCAGCAGCATCGGACTAGCGGGAAGCGAGCAGTACTTC
TRBJ1-5,TRBV7-6,NA,NA,CASSVQGNQPQHF,TGTGCCAGCAGCGTTCAGGGGAATCAGCCCCAGCATTTT
TRBJ1-3,TRBV19,NA,NA,CASSDQGGNTIYF,TGTGCCAGTAGCGACCAGGGAGGAAACACCATATATTTT
TRBJ2-7,TRBV4-2,NA,NA,CASSPGTLSSYEQYF,TGTGCCAGCAGCCCCGGGACTCTGAGCTCCTACGAGCAGTACTTC
TRBJ2-7,TRBV4-3,TRBD2,NA,CASSRQAGANYEQYF,TGCGCCAGCAGCCGCCAAGCGGGAGCCAACTACGAGCAGTACTTC
TRBJ2-7,TRBV7-7,TRBD1,NA,CASRPDRGVPYEQYF,TGTGCCAGCAGGCCAGACAGGGGCGTCCCCTACGAGCAGTACTTC